The present T cell receptor beta chain was sequenced within a study of a mutant IDH1 vaccine in newly diagnosed glioma (dated by TCRdb to the early 2020s). In the study overall: Of the roughly 30 treated patients, about 62% were male and approximately 40% were female, and a mean age of around 40 years was recorded. Before enrollment, patients had received standard therapy of radiotherapy alone, temozolomide alone, or radiochemotherapy with temozolomide; most received the combination. Six visits were used for peripheral blood collection: V03 (baseline), V05, V07, V10, V12 and V13. Longitudinal TCRB deep sequencing was done for roughly 23 treated patients, wherever samples were available for exploratory analyses.

The junction shows trimming of 5 bases on V and 8 bases on J, plus 9 bases between the germline ends. As encoded in the germline V gene, CDR1 is MNHNS while CDR2 is SASEGT. The CDR3, cysteine through phenylalanine, is 11 amino acids long. Only the CDR3 DNA stays, 33 bases, in frame from base 1. Library creation used the immunoSEQ multiplex PCR assay. The hsTCRB Kit was used according to the manufacturer's protocol to amplify rearranged TCR beta chain sequences. TCRB libraries were sequenced on an Illumina MiSeq. The paper's data handling went like this. The kit vendor's proprietary platform handled demultiplexing, trimming and gene mapping. TCRdb holds this immuneACCESS table with in-frame rearrangements only. Some clones are missing; in checked studies, unresolved V genes explain under half, and the rest has no known cause. Clone size and V and J calls were adopted from that table, with D and trimming inferred from the DNA. In this sample the table shows about 92,000 clones, about four fifths of which occur a single time. 7.4% of the sample rests with the top ten.

Study-level results and caveats: Pseudoprogression appeared unrelated to alterations in the top peripheral T cell clonotypes detected by TCRB sequencing. Selection of PBMC samples for TCRB deep sequencing was based on availability. Across multiple MHC alleles, vaccine-induced immune responses were seen in just over 90% of patients. According to the authors, sample limitations meant that analyses of patient blood samples could not be reproduced.

The time point label, as the study defines it: baseline, week 1 (first vaccination visit). The treatment or condition label, as the study defines it: pre-vaccination baseline after standard-of-care therapy. Newly diagnosed WHO grade 3 or 4 IDH1-mutant astrocytomas showing loss of nuclear ATRX were present in the donors. The samples were drawn from NOA16, a multicentre, single-arm, open-label phase I trial in Germany that tested a mutant IDH1 peptide vaccine in humans for the first time. For immunogenicity testing, the blood drawn at visit V03 was used as the baseline sample. Genomic DNA for TCRB sequencing was extracted from EDTA blood using the DNeasy Blood and Tissue Kit. Of note for this clone: The specificity of this receptor is unknown. No much larger clone is present one base from it, and per-base qualities are unavailable.

The source was PBMCs, collected from a glioma patient treated with radiotherapy, temozolomide or both. The chain is encoded by TRBV6-1 joined to TRBJ1-2; a confident D gene designation cannot be given. The receptor's source is a woman aged 45-59 years with glioma. The nucleotides are TGTGCCAGCAGTATTATAGGGGGCTACACCTTC. Its translation is CASSIIGGYTF.